The 8 T cell receptor beta chains below were found in one sample sequenced in a study of blood T cell repertoires in COVID-19. Generated by immunoSEQ multiplex PCR, the TCRdb table keeps only in-frame clones and is missing some. In the table there are roughly 250,000 clones, about nine tenths of which are singletons. Sequencing input: PBMCs or T cells enriched from blood (not recorded which). These receptors were collected from a man aged 50 or older who had been exposed to COVID-19.

This clone was observed a handful of times. This CDR3 reads CASSVATSLVHEQFF. In DNA, the CDR3 is TGTGCCAGCAGCGTAGCGACTAGTCTCGTACATGAGCAGTTCTTC. The chain combines TRBV9 with TRBJ2-1; D perhaps matches TRBD2 (6 bases). This CDR3 is 15 amino acids long. The germline V gene has CDR1 SGDLS and CDR2 YYNGEE. V was cut by 0 bases and J by 8 bases, with 15 bases left in between.

The gene calls are TRBV28 and TRBJ2-2, with 7 nucleotides matching TRBD1. Germline V gives CDR1 MDHEN, CDR2 SYDVKM. This CDR3 is 16 amino acids long. V lost 7 bases and J lost 1; bases outside the gene matches: 9. For the CDR3, the DNA is TGTGCCAGCAACGCACCCCGGGACAGGAACACCGGGGAGCTGTTTTTT. This translates into CASNAPRDRNTGELFF.

The rearrangement links TRBV27 to TRBJ2-3; D remains unclear. Germline V gene data show CDR1 as MNHEY and CDR2 as SMNVEV (reference sequence). V dropped 6 bases and J dropped 0 bases, with 10 bases sitting between them. The CDR3 extends over 14 amino acids. The CDR3 reads CASSFLTSTDTQYF. The CDR3 DNA sequence: TGTGCCAGCAGCTTCCTAACTAGCACAGATACGCAGTATTTT.

The CDR3 protein is CASRGQGPRPQHF. Written as DNA, the CDR3 is TGTGCCAGTAGAGGACAGGGTCCGCGCCCCCAGCATTTT. The chain is built from TRBV19 and TRBJ1-5; 8 nucleotides align to TRBD1. The CDR3 covers 13 residues. CDR1 LNHDA and CDR2 SQIVND come from the germline V gene (reference sequence). The trim removed 6 bases at V and 10 bases at J, leaving 8 bases unmatched.

In this sample, this clone turned up once. The chain carries TRBV7-3 and TRBJ2-1, with 9 bases that match TRBD2. The CDR3 totals 15 residues. The ends lost 1 base at V and 10 bases at J; junction bases unmatched: 8. CDR1 and CDR2 from the germline V gene are SGHTA and FQGTGA. CDR3 sequence (DNA): TGTGCCAGCAGCTTAAGGCTAGCGGGAACCTCAGAGCAGTTCTTC. It translates to CASSLRLAGTSEQFF.

V gene TRBV27 combines with J gene TRBJ1-6; a possible D gene is TRBD1 (5 bases). Germline V gene sequence: CDR1 MNHEY, CDR2 SMNVEV (reference sequence). The CDR3 is 18 amino acids. V was clipped by 4 bases and J by 2 bases, with 18 bases between them. The CDR3 protein is CASSSTGEGNPYNSPLHF. As DNA, the CDR3 is TGTGCCAGCAGTTCCACGGGGGAGGGGAACCCCTATAATTCACCCCTCCACTTT.

This chain connects TRBV5-1 to TRBJ2-7, with D perhaps TRBD1 (6 bases). The length of the CDR3 is 14 residues. CDR1 is SGHRS and CDR2 is YFSETQ in the germline V gene. V lost 4 bases and J lost 3, with 14 bases in between. CDR3 DNA: TGCGCCAGCAGCGACGGGACACGCGGCTACGAGCAGTACGTC. Residues: CASSDGTRGYEQYV.

This chain connects TRBV4-1 to TRBJ1-6; a possible D gene is TRBD1 (5 bases). CDR3 size: 16 residues. V was pared by 0 bases and J by 7 bases, with 13 bases between. Germline CDR1 and CDR2: MGHRA and YSYEKL. As DNA, the CDR3 is TGCGCCAGCAGCCAAGAGGCCCTGGGGGGGAATTCACCCCTCCACTTT. Its protein product is CASSQEALGGNSPLHF.